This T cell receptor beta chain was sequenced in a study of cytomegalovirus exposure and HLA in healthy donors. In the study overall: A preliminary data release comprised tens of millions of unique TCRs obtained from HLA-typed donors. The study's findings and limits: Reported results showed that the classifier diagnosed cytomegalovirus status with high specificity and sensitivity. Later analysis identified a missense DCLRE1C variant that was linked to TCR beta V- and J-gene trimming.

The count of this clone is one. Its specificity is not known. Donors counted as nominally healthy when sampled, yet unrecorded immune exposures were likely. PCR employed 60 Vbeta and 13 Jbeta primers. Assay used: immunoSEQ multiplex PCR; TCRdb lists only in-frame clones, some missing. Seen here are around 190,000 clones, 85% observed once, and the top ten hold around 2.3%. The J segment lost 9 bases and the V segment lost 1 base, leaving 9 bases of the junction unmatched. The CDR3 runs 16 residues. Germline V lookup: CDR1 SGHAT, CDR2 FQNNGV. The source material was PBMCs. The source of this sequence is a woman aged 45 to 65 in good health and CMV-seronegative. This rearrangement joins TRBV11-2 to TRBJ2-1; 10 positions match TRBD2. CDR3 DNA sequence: TGTGCCAGCAGCTTAGTGGCTAGCGGGAGTCGTAGTGAGCAGTTCTTC. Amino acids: CASSLVASGSRSEQFF.